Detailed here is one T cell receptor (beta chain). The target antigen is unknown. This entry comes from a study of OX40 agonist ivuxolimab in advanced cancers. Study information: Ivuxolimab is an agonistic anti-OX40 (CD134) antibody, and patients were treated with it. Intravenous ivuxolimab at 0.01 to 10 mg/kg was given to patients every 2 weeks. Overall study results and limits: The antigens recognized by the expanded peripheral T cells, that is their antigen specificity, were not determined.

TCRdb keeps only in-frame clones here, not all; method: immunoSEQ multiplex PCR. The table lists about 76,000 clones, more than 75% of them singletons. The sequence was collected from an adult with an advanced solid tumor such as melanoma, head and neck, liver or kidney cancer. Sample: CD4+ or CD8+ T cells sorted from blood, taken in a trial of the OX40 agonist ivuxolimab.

The CDR3 is CASSLEGNTEAFF. The CDR3 nucleotides read TGTGCCAGCAGCTTGGAGGGAAACACTGAAGCTTTCTTT. The V gene is TRBV5-4, the J gene TRBJ1-1; D not resolved. In germline, CDR1 is SGHNT, CDR2 YYREEE (reference sequence). There are 13 residues in the CDR3. V was clipped by 0 bases and J by 2 bases, with 5 bases between them.